This T cell receptor beta chain was recovered during a study of blood T cell repertoires in COVID-19. Study in general: Material from acute and convalescent COVID-19 was sourced from the United States, Italy and Spain. PBMCs, B-cell-depleted T cells, or T cells were the source of the cDNA or gDNA that made up the material.

Original data processing: Quantification of nucleated cells was approximated via reference gene primer amplification. TCRdb's copy holds only in-frame clones and misses some; the assay was immunoSEQ multiplex PCR. That table furnishes V, J and clone size, whereas the DNA furnished D and trimming. This table holds 410,000 or so clones, 86% found once. V lost 4 bases, J lost 0 bases, and 6 bases stayed unmatched. This CDR3 contains 16 residues. Germline loops: CDR1 MNHEY, CDR2 SVGAGI. Sequencing was done on a sample of peripheral blood. The chain uses TRBV6-5 and TRBJ2-5, with 9 bases aligning to TRBD1. The TCR comes from a woman aged 25 to 39 with active or convalescent COVID-19. The CDR3 DNA follows: TGTGCCAGCAGTTTCACAGGGGGCCTGTACCAAGAGACCCAGTACTTC. Translation gives CASSFTGGLYQETQYF.